This T cell receptor (beta chain) was sequenced in a study of cytomegalovirus exposure and HLA in healthy donors (dated 2017 in TCRdb). For the wider study: An earlier analysis of more than 550 of the donors reported approximately 300 Gb of sequence data and roughly 120 million unique TCR beta sequences obtained from about 170 million T cells. The study combined high-throughput TCR immunosequencing, statistical association of individual TCRs with disease status, and machine learning to predict cytomegalovirus infection status. Every repertoire in the discovery cohort had been generated on one and the same sequencing platform. A later genetic analysis used genome-wide SNP genotypes for about 55% of the 666 donors, treating that subset as a discovery cohort. Among the approximately 420 genotyped donors, around 81% belonged to the genetic ancestry cluster associated with self-reported Caucasian donors. Donor age, sex, ethnicity and CMV serostatus were collected together with the repertoire data. On average, 235,054 unique TCR beta nucleotide sequences were sequenced per donor among roughly 430 genotyped donors of the cohort, with around 19% of those sequences being non-productive. Typing coverage varied by locus: roughly 629-640 donors for A, B, C, DRB1 and DQB1; approximately 500 for DQA1; over 600 for DPA1; approximately 450 for DPB1. Several DR-DQ haplotypes were handled as single units for association and clustering because linkage in the cohort was strong. Class I and class II HLA loci were covered by the typing at four-digit resolution. An early release covering around 630 HLA-typed donors comprised roughly 300 gigabases of sequencing data and 65 million to 100 million unique TCR sequences. An earlier analysis of nearly 600 of the donors applied high-throughput TCR beta sequencing to assess whether each TCR beta V gene segment acted as functional or pseudogenic. The aim of the study was to test whether cataloging public T cell receptors could identify signatures of past pathogen exposure. Rather than using new phenotypic data, the later analysis identified candidate immune exposures from TCR beta sequences and from how often those sequences occurred across donors. A later analysis re-examined previously published TCR beta repertoires from 600 to 700 donors and added high-resolution HLA genotyping to investigate patterns of TCR occurrence. A separate validation cohort of more than 100 different subjects was used in addition to the 666-subject first cohort. The T cell repertoires of under 700 subjects were profiled by immunosequencing and related to cytomegalovirus serostatus.

Turning to this clone: No antigen is known for it. The input lacks base qualities; no much larger clone sits a single base away.

Results the study describes overall, beyond this receptor: For the cohort, immune exposure information was limited to CMV serostatus. It was suggested by the authors that the approach could potentially be generalized to other disease states and immunological phenotypes. A group of highly shared sequence variants was considered likely to be a technical artifact of the sequencing pipeline. Across donors, most TCR sequences were observed very rarely, whereas some public TCRs were present in many individuals. Strong co-occurrence of HLA alleles, especially DR and DQ, made assigning TCR associations to individual alleles difficult. A further reported finding was that TCR beta sequences accurately predicted the HLA-A and HLA-B alleles for most subjects in the first cohort. According to a later analysis, parvovirus B19, influenza, CMV and Epstein-Barr virus appeared linked to several top co-occurrence clusters. In the study, around 150 TCR beta chains were listed as associated with cytomegalovirus. Compared with equally common non-associated chains, HLA-associated TCR beta chains in a later analysis were more clonally expanded and had lower generation probabilities. According to a later analysis, TCR association rates differed among HLA loci, with DRB1 alleles showing the most associated TCRs and HLA-C alleles showing the fewest. At a false discovery rate of 0.05, a later analysis linked 15,000 to 20,000 TCR beta sequences to specific HLA alleles. Some IMGT-functional V segments, including TRBV6-2 and TRBV6-3, could not be told apart with the 87-base-pair reads, so those segments were excluded. Correlated functional status among segregating V segments might reflect linkage disequilibrium, but an unknown experimental factor could not be ruled out. A few of the identified cytomegalovirus-associated TCR beta chains were confirmed in vitro to be specific for cytomegalovirus antigens. HLA typing was unavailable for some donors at each locus, so association tests used only the typed subset. The classifier was reported to diagnose cytomegalovirus status with high specificity and sensitivity in both the original and validation cohorts. Because counts were too low, about 18 rarely observed V segments, including chromosome 9 orphons, were excluded from the earlier analysis of 587 of the donors. A later genetic analysis reported fewer N-insertions in productive TCRs among donors in an Asian-associated ancestry cluster than the roughly 720-donor mean. Only TCR beta chains were sequenced in this cohort, and the absence of alpha or paired-chain data limited detectable features. In an earlier analysis of approximately 600 of the donors, most TCR beta V segments were observed in productive rearrangements about 90% or about 30% of the time, broadly matching IMGT annotations. The presence/absence analyses assumed that sequencing depth was roughly uniform across donors, and that assumption may not be true. Most CMV-associated TCR beta chains appeared to be HLA-restricted in a later analysis, and the HLA associations seemed to be driven largely by CMV exposure. In a later genetic analysis, a missense DCLRE1C variant was associated with V-gene and J-gene trimming of TCR beta chains, and the association was replicated in an independent cohort.

The method was the immunoSEQ multiplex PCR assay. For the multiplex PCR, a mixture combining 60 forward primers for TCR Vbeta segments and 13 reverse primers for TCR Jbeta segments was used. Amplification of the CDR3 region of rearranged TCR beta genes was performed with a multiplex PCR assay on genomic DNA. The amplified TCR beta libraries were sequenced on the Illumina HiSeq System as 87-base-pair reads. On the study's bioinformatics: Across the roughly 600 repertoires, a later analysis counted roughly 84 million unique TCR beta chains, approximately 10 million of which were shared by at least two donors. To remove PCR and sequencing errors, raw reads were error-corrected and collapsed into unique sequences using a nearest-neighbor algorithm that merged closely related sequences. To assign V, D and J gene segments, CDR3 sequences were aligned to IMGT reference sequences. Each retained sequence needed at least a six-nucleotide match to both a V gene segment and a J gene segment. A rearrangement counted as productive if the CDR3 had no stop codons and remained in frame with V and J, and every other rearrangement counted as non-productive. CDR3 was defined by IMGT convention, running from the second conserved V-encoded cysteine to the conserved J-encoded phenylalanine. The earlier analysis of approximately 500 of the donors excluded sequences that lacked an unambiguous match to a single V gene segment. An earlier analysis of around 600 of the donors classified V segments as functional when productive rearrangements were above 56.7% and as segregating when the standard deviation between donors was above 5%. A statistical classification framework was built to diagnose cytomegalovirus status from the catalog of TCR beta chain sequences. V and J gene assignment, in a later analysis, came from comparing TCR nucleotide sequences with IMGT/GENE-DB human TR gene sequences. In a later analysis, CDR3 sequences and most-parsimonious VDJ recombination scenarios were assigned using the TCRdist pipeline. A later analysis defined each TCR beta chain by its CDR3 amino acid sequence plus V-gene family, and excluded reads lacking a unique V-gene family. In a later analysis, 450 to 600 highly shared, low-generation-probability nucleotide sequences were removed to address suspected cross-contamination and a sequencing artifact. For each public chain, a later analysis derived a clonal expansion index from normalized ranks of inferred template counts within each repertoire. A later analysis computed generation probabilities with a VDJ recombination model fitted to out-of-frame rearrangements, and checked the results against IGoR. Hypergeometric tests were used in a later analysis to score TCR-TCR, TCR-HLA and TCR-CMV co-occurrence, with a repertoire-size bias correction applied to the TCR pairs. A later analysis estimated false discovery rates by permuting HLA or CMV assignments 20 times. A later analysis grouped co-occurring TCRs with DBSCAN, adding TCRdist sequence similarity when clustering within HLA-allele-positive subsets. For co-occurrence clustering, repertoires with fewer than 30,000 or more than 120,000 public chains were excluded, along with a handful of repertoires with anomalous nucleotide sharing. Held by TCRdb, this immuneACCESS table contains in-frame sequences only and omits some clones. Under half of the omission traces to an unresolved V gene where checked; the cause of the rest is unknown. Clone size and V and J calls were adopted from that table, with D and trimming inferred from the DNA. This sample has approximately 160,000 clones in its table, and roughly four fifths of those were observed once. The ten largest make up 1.5% to 2% of the sample.

The cohort was made up of 666 healthy bone marrow donors. At the time of sampling, all cohort members were nominally healthy, though unrecorded immune exposures were likely present. The donor was CMV seronegative and was included in the group of several hundred seronegative cohort members. A peripheral blood sample was collected from each donor, and TCR beta sequencing was performed on peripheral blood mononuclear cells. Genomic DNA extraction from the blood cell samples was performed with the Qiagen DNeasy Blood Extraction Kit. At the junction V is shortened by 1 base and J by 4 bases, with 19 bases in between. Including cysteine and phenylalanine, the CDR3 has 17 amino acids. Kept here is only the CDR3 DNA, which spans 51 bases and is read in frame from base 1. CDR1 is given as SGHAT and CDR2 as FQNNGV, both from the germline V gene.

The chain is assembled from TRBV11-2 and TRBJ2-5; TRBD2 could be the D gene, as 6 bases match. Sequenced: PBMCs. The sequence was obtained from a woman aged 18-29 years in good health and CMV-seronegative. The DNA sequence is given as TGTGCCAGCAGCTTAGCAGGAGGGACCGCGCGGCGAGAGACCCAGTACTTC. Translated, this is CASSLAGGTARRETQYF.